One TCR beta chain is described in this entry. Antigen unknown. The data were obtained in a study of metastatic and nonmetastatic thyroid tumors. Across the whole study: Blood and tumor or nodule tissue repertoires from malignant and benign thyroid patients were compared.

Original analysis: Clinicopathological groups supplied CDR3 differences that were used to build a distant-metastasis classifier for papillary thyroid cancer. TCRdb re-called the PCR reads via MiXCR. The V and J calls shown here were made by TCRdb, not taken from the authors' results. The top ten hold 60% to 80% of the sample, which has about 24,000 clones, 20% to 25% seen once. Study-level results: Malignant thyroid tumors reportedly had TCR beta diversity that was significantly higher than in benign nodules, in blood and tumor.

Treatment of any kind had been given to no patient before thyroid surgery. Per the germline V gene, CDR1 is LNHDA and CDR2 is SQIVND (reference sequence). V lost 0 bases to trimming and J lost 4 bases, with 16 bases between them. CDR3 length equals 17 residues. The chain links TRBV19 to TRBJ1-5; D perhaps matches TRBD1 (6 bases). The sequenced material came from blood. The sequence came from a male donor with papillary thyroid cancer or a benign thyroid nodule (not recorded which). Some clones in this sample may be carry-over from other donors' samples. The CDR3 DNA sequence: TGTGCCAGTAGTATAGATCTGGGGACATCGCTAAATCAGCCCCAGCATTTT. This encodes CASSIDLGTSLNQPQHF.